This T cell receptor beta chain was obtained from a study of blood T cell repertoires in COVID-19. This clone was found a few times. In the authors' workflow: Nucleated cell counts were estimated from reference gene primer amplification. Assay used: immunoSEQ multiplex PCR; TCRdb lists only in-frame clones, some missing. The V and J calls and clone size are taken from that table; D and trimming were inferred from the DNA. The repertoire has over 130,000 clones, roughly 80% of them found once; the top ten carry about 8.4%. Germline CDR1 is MNHEY and CDR2 is SVGAGI. There are 13 residues in the CDR3. Deletions cut 5 bases from V and 5 bases from J, with 13 bases between.

The genes are TRBV6-5 and TRBJ2-7, with D tentatively TRBD1 (5 bases). Sequencing used peripheral blood. The receptor was derived from a woman aged 50 to 60 with active or convalescent COVID-19. CDR3 residues: CASSTVGVHEQYF. The CDR3 DNA reads as TGTGCCAGCAGTACGGTAGGGGTCCACGAGCAGTACTTC.